The 21 T cell receptor beta chains below come from one sample, sequenced in a study of cytomegalovirus exposure and HLA in healthy donors. PCR involved 60 Vbeta and 13 Jbeta primers. Assay used: immunoSEQ multiplex PCR; TCRdb lists only in-frame clones, some missing. The table lists roughly 180,000 clones, more than 65% of them singletons. Sequenced input: PBMCs. The source is a woman aged 25 to 39 in good health and CMV-seropositive.

This chain joins TRBV4-3 and TRBJ2-1; D gene ambiguous. CDR1 LGHNA and CDR2 YSLEER come from the germline V gene. The V end lost 1 base, the J end lost 0 bases, and 7 bases lay between the germline ends. The CDR3 contains 15 residues. For the CDR3, the DNA is TGCGCCAGCAGCCAAGGAGTGAGCTCCTACAATGAGCAGTTCTTC. This sequence encodes CASSQGVSSYNEQFF.

V gene TRBV6-1 combines with J gene TRBJ1-5, with 8 bases identical to TRBD1. Germline V gives CDR1 MNHNS, CDR2 SASEGT. This CDR3 is 15 amino acids long. Trimming removed 2 bases from V and 5 bases from J; junction bases left unmatched: 5. In DNA, the CDR3 is TGTGCCAGCAGTGAACGGACAGGGAGGGATCAGCCCCAGCATTTT. It codes for CASSERTGRDQPQHF.

In DNA, the CDR3 is TGTGCCAGCAGTTTATCCGGGGCTAGCGGGGGGATGATAGGTGAGCAGTTCTTC. It yields the protein CASSLSGASGGMIGEQFF. The chain carries TRBV28 and TRBJ2-1, with 11 bases that match TRBD2. J gave up 9 bases and V 1 base, and 14 bases lay outside the gene matches. The CDR3 length is 18 residues. CDR1 is MDHEN and CDR2 is SYDVKM in the germline V gene.

Only one count was recorded for this clone. This chain connects TRBV19 to TRBJ1-5, with 8 bases identical to TRBD1. The CDR3 totals 15 residues. The junction had 9 bases not matched to a gene; V was cut back by 4 bases and J by 7 bases. The germline CDR1 and CDR2 sequences are LNHDA and SQIVND (reference sequence). The CDR3 spells CASSTVDRAGQPQHF. The CDR3 DNA is TGTGCCAGTAGTACCGTGGACAGGGCAGGGCAGCCCCAGCATTTT.

The chain carries TRBV27 and TRBJ1-4, with 9 bases that match TRBD1. V gave up 5 bases and J gave up 2 bases; unmatched junction bases: 3. CDR3 size: 15 residues. Germline CDR1 and CDR2: MNHEY and SMNVEV (reference sequence). The CDR3 loop is CASSPTGGTNEKLFF. The CDR3 DNA sequence: TGTGCCAGCAGTCCTACAGGGGGCACTAATGAAAAACTGTTTTTT.

This chain joins TRBV6-6 and TRBJ1-2; TRBD1 aligns across 7 bases. The length of the CDR3 is 15 residues. V dropped 3 bases and J dropped 6; count of bases not matched to a gene: 10. Germline loops: CDR1 MNHNY, CDR2 SVGAGI (reference sequence). The CDR3 DNA is TGTGCCAGCAGTTATGGAGGCAGGGGGAGGAATGGCTACACCTTC. It codes for CASSYGGRGRNGYTF.

V is TRBV6-5 and J is TRBJ2-4; tentative D call: TRBD2 (5 bases). The germline V gene encodes CDR1 MNHEY and CDR2 SVGAGI. This CDR3 region has 13 residues. V lost 4 bases to trimming and J lost 8 bases, with 12 bases between them. As DNA, the CDR3 is TGTGCCAGCAGTTCATTGGACTCGGACATTCAGTACTTC. Amino acids: CASSSLDSDIQYF.

This chain uses TRBV4-3 with TRBJ2-3; D is ambiguous. This CDR3 has 14 residues. Germline CDR1 and CDR2: LGHNA and YSLEER. V lost 0 bases to trimming and J lost 2 bases, with 6 bases between them. The CDR3 region is CASSQDINTDTQYF. Written as DNA, the CDR3 is TGCGCCAGCAGCCAAGACATCAACACAGATACGCAGTATTTT.

The chain has TRBV19 and TRBJ2-3; 7 bases are a match to TRBD2. The V segment lost 5 bases and the J segment 5 bases; nucleotides outside the gene matches: 7. This CDR3 has 14 residues. The germline CDR1 and CDR2 sequences are LNHDA and SQIVND (reference sequence). Here the CDR3 DNA reads TGTGCCAGTAGTCTTGGGGGGGGGAAAGATACGCAGTATTTT. Amino acid sequence: CASSLGGGKDTQYF.

The chain uses TRBV18 and TRBJ2-5, with D tentatively TRBD1 (5 bases). CDR1 and CDR2 (germline): KGHSH, LQKENI. V gave up 1 base and J gave up 0 bases, with 9 bases separating them. This CDR3 has 15 residues. The CDR3 loop reads CASSPRTNNQETQYF. CDR3 nucleotides: TGTGCCAGCTCACCACGGACAAATAACCAAGAGACCCAGTACTTC. Using reference TRBV18 and TRBJ2-5 for the parts outside the CDR3, the full variable domain is NAGVMQNPRHLVRRRGQEARLRCSPMKGHSHVYWYRQLPEEGLKFMVYLQKENIIDESGMPKERFSAEFPKEGPSILRIQQVVRGDSAAYFCASSPRTNNQETQYFGPGTRLLVL.

This chain connects TRBV10-3 to TRBJ2-7; TRBD1 matches 8 bases. This CDR3 comprises 14 residues. V was pared by 4 bases and J by 0 bases, with 2 bases of the junction left unmatched. The V gene's germline CDR1 is ENHRY and CDR2 SYGVKD. Written as DNA, the CDR3 is TGTGCCATCAGTGGACAGGGGCTCTCCTACGAGCAGTACTTC. Amino acids: CAISGQGLSYEQYF.

The chain recombines TRBV14 with TRBJ2-5; TRBD2 matches 14 bases. The CDR3 runs 18 residues. V shed 0 bases and J 5 bases; nucleotides not matched to a gene: 8. Germline V CDR1 and CDR2: SGHDN, FVKESK. This chain's CDR3 is CASSQDGRTSGGLETQYF. In DNA form, the CDR3 reads TGTGCCAGCAGCCAAGATGGCCGGACTAGCGGGGGGCTGGAGACCCAGTACTTC.

J is TRBJ2-6 and V is TRBV5-4, with TRBD1 matching 8 bases. Losses at the gene ends were 4 bases for V and 0 bases for J; bases not matched to a gene: 9. Germline-derived CDR1 and CDR2 are SGHNT and YYREEE (reference sequence). The CDR3 runs 18 residues. CDR3 DNA: TGTGCCAGCAGCCGCCTGGGACAGGTCGGCTCTGGGGCCAACGTCCTGACTTTC. The encoded protein is CASSRLGQVGSGANVLTF.

The rearrangement joins TRBV6-5 to TRBJ1-6, with 10 bases identical to TRBD1. V lost 5 bases, J lost 15 bases, and 13 bases stayed unmatched. CDR1 and CDR2 (germline): MNHEY, SVGAGI. This CDR3 is 15 amino acids long. CDR3 protein: CASSRPGQGFFRLHF. The CDR3, as DNA: TGTGCCAGCAGTCGGCCGGGACAGGGGTTCTTTCGCCTCCACTTT.

This chain links TRBV7-2 with TRBJ1-2; perhaps TRBD1 as D (6 bases). V lost 1 base and J lost 8, with 11 bases in between. The CDR3 totals 13 residues. Germline CDR1 is SGHTA and CDR2 is FQGNSA. CDR3 DNA: TGTGCCAGCAGCTTAGGGCGGGGGGGCGGCTACACCTTC. Translating it yields CASSLGRGGGYTF.

The V and J genes are TRBV7-2 and TRBJ1-6, with D perhaps matching TRBD1 (6 bases). Germline V lookup: CDR1 SGHTA, CDR2 FQGNSA. V lost 1 base and J 13 bases, leaving 11 bases between the germline ends. This CDR3 spans 13 amino acids. The CDR3 reads CASSLVAGGPLHF. In DNA, the CDR3 is TGTGCCAGCAGCTTAGTCGCGGGGGGCCCCCTCCACTTT.

CDR3 region: CASSSSGNTEAFF. The DNA for the CDR3 is TGTGCCAGCAGCTCCTCAGGGAACACTGAAGCTTTCTTT. J is TRBJ1-1 and V is TRBV7-3; D uncertain. This CDR3 contains 13 residues. In germline, CDR1 is SGHTA, CDR2 FQGTGA. With 4 bases removed from V and 1 base from J, the gap between germline ends came to 7 bases.

This clone appeared a single time. The chain combines TRBV5-6 with TRBJ1-4, with no clear D. Trimming removed 0 bases at V and 0 bases at J, with 12 bases between. The CDR3 is made up of 17 amino acids. Germline values: CDR1 SGHDT, CDR2 YYEEEE. As DNA, the CDR3 is TGTGCCAGCAGCTTGGATACGAGGGAGCCAACTAATGAAAAACTGTTTTTT. Translation gives CASSLDTREPTNEKLFF.

This clone turned up a few times. The chain joins TRBV7-9 to TRBJ1-6; 7 bases align to TRBD1. The V segment lost 4 bases and the J segment 9 bases; nucleotides outside the gene matches: 6. This CDR3 is 14 amino acids long. The germline V gene encodes CDR1 SEHNR and CDR2 FQNEAQ (reference sequence). Here the CDR3 reads CASSSGTAGSPLHF. CDR3 sequence (DNA): TGTGCCAGCAGCTCTGGGACAGCTGGTTCACCCCTCCACTTT.

This clone has only a few counts. The rearrangement uses TRBV15 and TRBJ1-6; unclear D gene. V lost 0 bases and J 0 bases, leaving 6 bases between the germline ends. CDR3 length: 16 residues. CDR1 is LNHNV, CDR2 YYDKDF, per germline (reference sequence). CDR3 residues: CATSRDANSYNSPLHF. CDR3 coding DNA: TGTGCCACCAGCAGAGATGCGAACTCCTATAATTCACCCCTCCACTTT.

Only one count was recorded for this clone. The chain couples TRBV7-9 to TRBJ1-6; tentative D call: TRBD1 (5 bases). Germline assignment: CDR1 SEHNR and CDR2 FQNEAQ (reference sequence). V was trimmed by 2 bases and J by 0 bases, leaving 11 bases between them. The CDR3 loop spans 17 amino acids. Here the CDR3 reads CASSLSQGGSYNSPLHF. CDR3 bases: TGTGCCAGCAGCTTATCTCAGGGAGGCTCCTATAATTCACCCCTCCACTTT.